This TCR beta chain appears in the sequencing data of a study of beta chain features in type 1 diabetes. Study findings and constraints: Equally in patients and controls, shorter templates might have been favored by PCR. Across patients, naive, central memory and Treg TCRB repertoires exhibited apparently greater similarity than was observed across healthy donors. Significant though moderate, a shortening of TCRB CDR3s appeared in all four CD4+ subsets of Type 1 diabetes patients.

The CDR3 is made up of 15 amino acids. Trimming removed 3 bases from V and 7 bases from J, with 19 bases in between. Germline V CDR1 and CDR2: MDHEN, SYDVKM. Sorting with CD45RO/CCR7/CD25/CD127/CD95/CD27 yielded naive, central memory, regulatory and stem-like memory CD4+ cells. TCRB transcripts that were expressed got sequenced, as all of the isolated RNA had been reverse transcribed. Repertoires were generated with immunoSEQ multiplex PCR, while TCRdb's copy carries only in-frame clones and drops some. In the table there are approximately 260,000 clones, approximately 25% of which are singletons. With regard to this clone: Antigen: not known.

Sequencing was performed on naive CD4+ T cells from blood. The clonotype originates from a woman in her 30s with type 1 diabetes. The rearrangement links TRBV28 to TRBJ2-7, with D possibly matching TRBD2 (6 bases). In nucleotides, the CDR3 is TGTGCCAGCAGTTTGGAGTCCTTTCCCGGGGGAGAGCAGTACTTC. This translates into CASSLESFPGGEQYF. Drawing the rest from reference TRBV28 and TRBJ2-7, the complete variable domain is DVKVTQSSRYLVKRTGEKVFLECVQDMDHENMFWYRQDPGLGLRLIYFSYDVKMKEKGDIPEGYSVSREKKERFSLILESASTNQTSMYLCASSLESFPGGEQYFGPGTRLTVT.